This T cell receptor (beta chain) was profiled in a study of shared clonotypes between healthy human individuals. Only a few counts were recorded for this clone. Its matching antigen is unknown. The study, taken as a whole, reports: The four-donor shared clonotypes exceeded non-shared clonotypes in generation probability, with non-shared ones scoring lower. For sorted subsets, rarefaction showed incomplete sequencing despite large depth.

Per the germline V gene, CDR1 is SGHRS and CDR2 is YFSETQ. This CDR3 contains 15 residues. V was pared by 6 bases and J by 2 bases, with 16 bases between. Source study methods: Filtering differed because ImmunoSEQ produced junction-only sequences that carried no quality scores. The data were produced by immunoSEQ multiplex PCR, yet TCRdb's version contains in-frame clones alone and is incomplete. V, J and clone size were drawn from that table, and D and trimming were deduced from the DNA. The data contain about 1.1 million clones, about 72% of them singletons. The specimen was memory CD4+ T cells from PBMCs. Noted subset: CD45RA-negative fraction. The genes are TRBV5-1 and TRBJ2-3; TRBD2 might be the D (5 bases). The origin of this receptor is a man aged 18 to 29 in good health. Some clones in this sample may be carry-over from other donors' samples. The CDR3 sequence: CASTPDGGFTDTQYF. The CDR3 nucleotides read TGCGCCAGCACCCCGGACGGAGGATTCACAGATACGCAGTATTTT.